This TCR beta chain derives from a study of T cells in Graves' hyperthyroidism and ophthalmopathy. It was RNA transcripts that yielded the amplified TCR beta CDR3 regions. The HTBI primer set drove a first-round RT-PCR of the TCR CDR3. TCRdb re-called the multiplex PCR reads through MiXCR, storing one row per CDR3 protein. The sample contains 400,000 to 500,000 distinct CDR3 sequences, approximately 15% of which appear only once. This CDR3 spans 15 amino acids. Per the germline V gene, CDR1 is SEHNR and CDR2 is FQNEAQ (reference sequence). V was shortened by 5 bases and J by 3 bases, with 17 bases between the two germline ends. This clonotype was detected many times. Graves' hyperthyroidism was deemed stable absent ophthalmopathy progression within 18 months.

Material: blood. The rearrangement uses TRBV7-9 and TRBJ2-7; D may match TRBD1 or TRBD2 (5 bases each). This TCR was recovered from a woman aged 18-35 years with Graves' hyperthyroidism. CDR3 DNA sequence: TGTGCCAGCAGCCCTACCCCGGGACGGTACTACGAGCAGTACTTC. The encoded protein is CASSPTPGRYYEQYF.